This T cell receptor (beta chain) appears in the sequencing data of a study of T cell repertoires in cytomegalovirus infection. Study as a whole: Carrying CMV and the relevant HLA type showed in public TCR beta signatures. Points from the study as a whole: Pooled public TCR beta family frequency picked out CMV carriers with the relevant HLA. Clonotypes of TCR beta that were HLA-C-restricted and CMV-specific dominated the ex vivo response.

Remarks on this clonotype: Its target is not known.

Germline CDR1 and CDR2: MNHEY and SVGEGT. The CDR3 runs 15 residues. Trimming cost V 2 bases and J 5 bases, with 15 bases left between them. TCRdb reanalysed the reads using MiXCR and keeps one entry per CDR3 protein. The table includes approximately 270,000 distinct CDR3 sequences, 22% detected once. The chain is built from TRBV6-2 or TRBV6-3 and TRBJ1-1; D uncertain. The specimen comprised cultured PBMCs, sampled from culture after CMV antigen stimulation. This clonotype originated in a human donor in good health (CMV status not recorded). Some clones in this sample may be carry-over from other donors' samples. The CDR3 DNA sequence: TGTGCCAGCAGTTACGTGGGAGGTGTCGGAACTGAAGCTTTCTTT. It translates to CASSYVGGVGTEAFF.